Listed below are T cell receptor beta chains from one sample, sequenced in a study of OX40 agonist ivuxolimab in advanced cancers. Produced via immunoSEQ multiplex PCR; TCRdb's table is partial and in-frame only. The sample has tens of thousands of clones; about 87% are singletons. The source material was CD4+ or CD8+ T cells sorted from blood, sampled in a trial of the OX40 agonist ivuxolimab. These TCRs come from an adult with an advanced solid tumor such as melanoma, head and neck, liver or kidney cancer. CDR3s include the opening cysteine and the closing phenylalanine or tryptophan. D genes are given only for firm matches. Clone size is stated in some rows and not others, as once, few, many or a class when expanded.

DNA: TGTGCCAGCAGCTTGCTAGCGGGAGTATCCTACAATGAGCAGTTCTTC
CDR3: CASSLLAGVSYNEQFF
D: TRBD2
size: .
V: TRBV5-8
J: TRBJ2-1

DNA: TGTGCCAGCTCCCCTGGCGGCTACGAGCAGTACTTC
CDR3: CASSPGGYEQYF
D: .
size: .
V: TRBV18
J: TRBJ2-7

DNA: TGTGCCAGCAGCGCCGGGACAACCTACGAGCAGTACTTC
CDR3: CASSAGTTYEQYF
D: .
size: .
V: TRBV9
J: TRBJ2-7

DNA: TGCAGCGTTGAATTAGGGGGTACAGGGGACTACGGAAACACCATATATTTT
CDR3: CSVELGGTGDYGNTIYF
D: TRBD1
size: large
V: TRBV29-1
J: TRBJ1-3

DNA: TGTGCCAGCACGGGCGCCTACGAGCAGTACTTC
CDR3: CASTGAYEQYF
D: .
size: many
V: TRBV28
J: TRBJ2-7

DNA: TGTGCCAGCAGCCAGGGACAGGGTTTTAATCAGCCCCAGCATTTT
CDR3: CASSQGQGFNQPQHF
D: TRBD1
size: .
V: TRBV9
J: TRBJ1-5

DNA: TGCGCCAGCAGTGAGGGCGCGGGAGGGACTTACAATGAGCAGTTCTTC
CDR3: CASSEGAGGTYNEQFF
D: TRBD2
size: .
V: TRBV10-1
J: TRBJ2-1

DNA: TGTGCCAGCAGCGTCGGCAGGCTAGGCTACACCTTC
CDR3: CASSVGRLGYTF
D: .
size: .
V: TRBV9
J: TRBJ1-2

DNA: TGCAGCGTTGGAAGGGGCGGGCCTATTGAAGCTTTCTTT
CDR3: CSVGRGGPIEAFF
D: .
size: once
V: TRBV29-1
J: TRBJ1-1

DNA: TGTGCCAGTCTCCCAGGGGCCGACCACCGGAATGAGCAGTTCTTC
CDR3: CASLPGADHRNEQFF
D: .
size: .
V: TRBV6-5
J: TRBJ2-1

DNA: TGTGCCAGCTCACCATCGACAGGGGGGCCTGAAGCTTTCTTT
CDR3: CASSPSTGGPEAFF
D: TRBD1
size: .
V: TRBV18
J: TRBJ1-1

DNA: TGCGCCAGCAGACGACAGGGAAATGGCTACACCTTC
CDR3: CASRRQGNGYTF
D: TRBD1
size: .
V: TRBV4-1
J: TRBJ1-2

DNA: TGTGCCAGCAGCGCGATTCCGTACACAGATACGCAGTATTTT
CDR3: CASSAIPYTDTQYF
D: .
size: .
V: TRBV6-4
J: TRBJ2-3

DNA: TGTGCCATCAGGGCGGGACTAGCGGGGAGTGGAGGAGATACGCAGTATTTT
CDR3: CAIRAGLAGSGGDTQYF
D: TRBD2
size: .
V: TRBV10-3
J: TRBJ2-3

DNA: TGTGCCAGATCCTTCGGGACGGACTACAACTATGGCTACACCTTC
CDR3: CARSFGTDYNYGYTF
D: .
size: .
V: TRBV2
J: TRBJ1-2

DNA: TGTGCCAGCAGGGATTCAAAAAACACTGAAGCTTTCTTT
CDR3: CASRDSKNTEAFF
D: .
size: once
V: TRBV6-5
J: TRBJ1-1

DNA: TGTGCCAGCAGCTTGTCGGGGGCGGTGAATGAGCAGTTCTTC
CDR3: CASSLSGAVNEQFF
D: .
size: .
V: TRBV5-4
J: TRBJ2-1

DNA: TGTGCCAGCAGCCTCGGGGTGGACTATGGCTACACCTTC
CDR3: CASSLGVDYGYTF
D: .
size: few
V: TRBV7-9
J: TRBJ1-2

DNA: TGTGCCAGCAGTGACAGGGGGAACACTGAAGCTTTCTTT
CDR3: CASSDRGNTEAFF
D: TRBD1
size: .
V: TRBV27
J: TRBJ1-1

DNA: TGTGCCAGCAGTCCCCCGGGGGCGGACTATGGCTACACCTTC
CDR3: CASSPPGADYGYTF
D: .
size: .
V: TRBV6-7
J: TRBJ1-2

DNA: TGTGCCAGCAGCCAAGATTTCGGAGCCCTCTCCTACAATGAGCAGTTCTTC
CDR3: CASSQDFGALSYNEQFF
D: .
size: .
V: TRBV14
J: TRBJ2-1

DNA: TGTGCCAGCCCTAGATTAAAAAGGGGCACCATCTATGGCTACACCTTC
CDR3: CASPRLKRGTIYGYTF
D: .
size: once
V: TRBV7-3
J: TRBJ1-2

DNA: TGTGCCAGCAGCTTAGTCCCCAGACGGTACGAGCAGTACTTC
CDR3: CASSLVPRRYEQYF
D: .
size: .
V: TRBV7-8
J: TRBJ2-7

DNA: TGTGCCAGCAGCGCCCGGACAGGGGGCATAGACGAGCAGTACTTC
CDR3: CASSARTGGIDEQYF
D: TRBD1
size: .
V: TRBV9
J: TRBJ2-7

DNA: TGTGCCACAAGTAGGACAACCGGGGAGCTGTTTTTT
CDR3: CATSRTTGELFF
D: .
size: .
V: TRBV9
J: TRBJ2-2

DNA: TGTGCCAGCAGTTACGGCAGACTCGGCGAGCAGTACTTC
CDR3: CASSYGRLGEQYF
D: .
size: .
V: TRBV6-5
J: TRBJ2-7

DNA: TGTGCCAGCAGCCTAGCGGGGGGTCCCAAGTGGGTAGAGACCCAGTACTTC
CDR3: CASSLAGGPKWVETQYF
D: TRBD2
size: .
V: TRBV27
J: TRBJ2-5

DNA: TGTGCCAGCAGCTCCTTGACAGGGATTAATGAAAAACTGTTTTTT
CDR3: CASSSLTGINEKLFF
D: TRBD1
size: .
V: TRBV11-2
J: TRBJ1-4

DNA: TGTGCCAGCAGCGCCGGGGGACTAGCGGGAGAACGGTCCTACAATGAGCAGTTCTTC
CDR3: CASSAGGLAGERSYNEQFF
D: TRBD2
size: .
V: TRBV9
J: TRBJ2-1

DNA: TGTGCCAGCAGTCCCGTCGACAGGGTGGACTATGGCTACACCTTC
CDR3: CASSPVDRVDYGYTF
D: TRBD1
size: .
V: TRBV27
J: TRBJ1-2

DNA: TGTGCCAGCAGCTTTTCGGTGGGAGATACGCAGTATTTT
CDR3: CASSFSVGDTQYF
D: .
size: .
V: TRBV7-7
J: TRBJ2-3

DNA: TGTGCCAGCAGCTCAGCGGGGGGGCACGTATACGAGCAGTACTTC
CDR3: CASSSAGGHVYEQYF
D: .
size: .
V: TRBV12-1
J: TRBJ2-7

DNA: TGTGCCAGCAGTGAGGAGGGGGACAGGGAGACAGATACGCAGTATTTT
CDR3: CASSEEGDRETDTQYF
D: TRBD1
size: once
V: TRBV6-1
J: TRBJ2-3

DNA: TGTGCCAGCAGTTCGGGTCTCCCCGGCTACGAGCAGTACTTC
CDR3: CASSSGLPGYEQYF
D: .
size: once
V: TRBV6-5
J: TRBJ2-7

DNA: TGTGCCAGCAGCTTGATTCCGGTAGGTGAGCAGTACTTC
CDR3: CASSLIPVGEQYF
D: .
size: .
V: TRBV5-5
J: TRBJ2-7

DNA: TGTGCCAGCAGCTTGGGAGGGAGAGGGCAGTTCTTC
CDR3: CASSLGGRGQFF
D: .
size: .
V: TRBV5-4
J: TRBJ2-1

DNA: TGTGCCAGCAGTGACTTCCAGAAGAGCACAGATACGCAGTATTTT
CDR3: CASSDFQKSTDTQYF
D: .
size: .
V: TRBV2
J: TRBJ2-3

DNA: TGTGCCAGCGACGGGATGAACACTGAAGCTTTCTTT
CDR3: CASDGMNTEAFF
D: .
size: .
V: TRBV7-9
J: TRBJ1-1

DNA: TGTGCCAGCAGTTCTCCAACTAATGAAAAACTGTTTTTT
CDR3: CASSSPTNEKLFF
D: .
size: .
V: TRBV7-9
J: TRBJ1-4

DNA: TGTGCCAGCAACAAACAGGGAGACGAGCAGTTCTTC
CDR3: CASNKQGDEQFF
D: .
size: .
V: TRBV27
J: TRBJ2-1

DNA: TGTGCCAGTAGTATCGGACAAATGAACACTGAAGCTTTCTTT
CDR3: CASSIGQMNTEAFF
D: .
size: .
V: TRBV19
J: TRBJ1-1